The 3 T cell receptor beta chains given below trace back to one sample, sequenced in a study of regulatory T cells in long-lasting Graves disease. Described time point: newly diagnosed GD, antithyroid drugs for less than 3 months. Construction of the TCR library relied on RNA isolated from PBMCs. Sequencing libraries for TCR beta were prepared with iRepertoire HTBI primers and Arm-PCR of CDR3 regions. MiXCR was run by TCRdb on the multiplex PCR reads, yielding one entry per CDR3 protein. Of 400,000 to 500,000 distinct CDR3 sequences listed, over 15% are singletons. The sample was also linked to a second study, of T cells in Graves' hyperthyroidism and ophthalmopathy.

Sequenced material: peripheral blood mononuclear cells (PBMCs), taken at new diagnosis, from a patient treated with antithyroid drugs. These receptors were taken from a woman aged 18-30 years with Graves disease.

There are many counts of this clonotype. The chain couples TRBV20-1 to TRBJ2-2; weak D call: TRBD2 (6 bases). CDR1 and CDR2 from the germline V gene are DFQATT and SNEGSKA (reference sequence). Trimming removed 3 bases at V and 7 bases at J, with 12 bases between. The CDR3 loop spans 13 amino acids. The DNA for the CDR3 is TGCAGTGCTAGCAGGGAGGCAGTCGGGGAGCTGTTTTTT. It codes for CSASREAVGELFF.

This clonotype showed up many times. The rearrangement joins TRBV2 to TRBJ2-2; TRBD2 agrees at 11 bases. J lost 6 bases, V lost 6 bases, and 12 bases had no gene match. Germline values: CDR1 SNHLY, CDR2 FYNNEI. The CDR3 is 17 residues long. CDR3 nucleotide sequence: TGTGCCAGCAGCGATATGATGACTAGCGGGACTTCCGGGGAGCTGTTTTTT. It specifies CASSDMMTSGTSGELFF.

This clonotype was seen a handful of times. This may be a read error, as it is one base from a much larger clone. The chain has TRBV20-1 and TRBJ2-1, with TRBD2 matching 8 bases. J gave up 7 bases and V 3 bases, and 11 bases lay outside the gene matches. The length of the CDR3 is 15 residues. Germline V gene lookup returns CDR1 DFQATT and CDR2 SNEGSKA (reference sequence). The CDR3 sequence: CSARRPRLARNEQFF. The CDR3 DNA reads TGCAGTGCTAGGAGGCCGAGACTAGCGAGAAATGAGCAGTTCTTC.